Described below is a single T cell receptor (beta chain) sequence and its context. Its target is not known. This CDR3 comprises 13 residues. V lost 4 bases, J lost 4 bases, and 9 bases lay in between. CDR1 and CDR2 (germline): SGHRS, YFSETQ. The data derive from a study of CD8+ T cells in alopecia areata. Overall study: Tofacitinib was given for 6 to 18 months, then stopped for 6 months.

Study-wide points: A large proportion of expanded lesional clones were detected persisting in scalp and blood during tofacitinib.

RNA was isolated and reverse transcribed to cDNA, the sequencing template. Sequenced by immunoSEQ multiplex PCR; TCRdb stores in-frame clones only, minus some. The sample includes 200,000 or so clones, roughly 60% of them seen just once. This sample's treatment: oral pan-JAK inhibitor, 5-10 mg twice daily. The specimen comprised CD4+ T cells sorted from blood, sampled at week 24, from a patient treated with tofacitinib. This chain connects TRBV5-1 to TRBJ2-1, with D possibly matching TRBD2 (5 bases). The clonotype originates from a human donor with alopecia areata. CDR3 sequence reads: CASSESGYNEQFF. The DNA for the CDR3 is TGCGCCAGCAGCGAGAGCGGATACAATGAGCAGTTCTTC.